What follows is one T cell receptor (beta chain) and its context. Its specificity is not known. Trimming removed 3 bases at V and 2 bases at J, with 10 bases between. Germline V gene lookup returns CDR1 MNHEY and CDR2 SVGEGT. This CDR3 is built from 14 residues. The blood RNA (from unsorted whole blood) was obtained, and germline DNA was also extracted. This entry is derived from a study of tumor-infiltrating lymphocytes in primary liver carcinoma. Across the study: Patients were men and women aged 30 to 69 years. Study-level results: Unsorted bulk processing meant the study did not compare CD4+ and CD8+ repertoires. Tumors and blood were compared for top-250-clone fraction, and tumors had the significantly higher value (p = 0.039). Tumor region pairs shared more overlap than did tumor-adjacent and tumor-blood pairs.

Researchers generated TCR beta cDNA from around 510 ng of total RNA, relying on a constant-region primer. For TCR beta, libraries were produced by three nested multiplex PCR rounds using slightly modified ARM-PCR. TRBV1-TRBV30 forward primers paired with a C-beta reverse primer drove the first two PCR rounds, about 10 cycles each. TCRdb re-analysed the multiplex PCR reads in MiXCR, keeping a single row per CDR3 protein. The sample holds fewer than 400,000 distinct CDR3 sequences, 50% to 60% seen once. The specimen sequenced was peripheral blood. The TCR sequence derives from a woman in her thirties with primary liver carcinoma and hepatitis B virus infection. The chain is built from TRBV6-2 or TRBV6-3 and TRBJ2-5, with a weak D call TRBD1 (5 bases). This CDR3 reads CASSYMAGQETQYF. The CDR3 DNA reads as TGTGCCAGCAGTTATATGGCAGGGCAAGAGACCCAGTACTTC.